This T cell receptor (beta chain) came from a study of blood T cell repertoires in COVID-19 (dated by TCRdb to 2020 to 2022). About the full investigation: Samples covering the acute and convalescent phases of COVID-19 were provided by collaborators in the United States, Italy and Spain. The prospective study material was composed of cDNA or gDNA derived from T cells, B-cell-depleted T cells, or PBMCs. The dataset comprised deeply sampled blood TCRbeta repertoires from subjects exposed to, actively infected with, or recovered from COVID-19. The repertoires were made available in a free public database intended to serve as a resource for research on the immune response to SARS-CoV-2. Samples came from the ongoing ImmuneRACE study (first 160 participants) plus 1,254 subjects from 6 global collaborators. The sample metadata nearly always contained a de-identified subject ID, COVID-19 status, age in years and sex. Where available, HLA class I and class II types were obtained from metadata supplied by the sample provider rather than from assay-based typing. Overall study results and their limits: Clinical and demographic metadata were provided uncurated, with the amount varying by source and participant.

A remark on this clone: What antigen it recognizes has not been identified. No much larger clonotype is one base removed from it; base qualities were not supplied.

Between the V and J ends, shortened by 4 bases and 0 bases respectively, the junction contains 7 bases. Measured from the cysteine to the phenylalanine, the CDR3 is 15 residues long. The CDR3 DNA has 45 bases and is translated from base 1. The germline V gene (reference sequence) gives CDR1 as LGHDT and CDR2 as YNNKEL. TCRbeta CDR3 regions were amplified from genomic DNA using the immunoSEQ Assay, a bias-controlled multiplex PCR. Per the source publication's procedure: Nucleated cell counts per sample were estimated from amplification of reference gene primers within the assay. Sequence reads were collapsed and filtered to measure the absolute abundance of every unique TCRbeta CDR3 rearrangement. For each sample, productive Simpson clonality was calculated as the square root of Simpson's diversity index across productive rearrangements. In TCRdb, the immuneACCESS table is reduced to in-frame sequences with V and J assigned. These tables do not hold every clone; where another copy was compared, an unresolved V gene accounts for under half, and the others remain unexplained. The DNA gave D and trimming, while V, J and clone size come from that table. In this sample the table shows around 420,000 clones, over 75% of which occur a single time. In total, the top ten clones hold 2% to 2.5% of the sample.

Participants in the prospective study were enrolled through a virtual design, were aged about 18 to 100 years, and lived in 20 to 30 United States geographic areas. In the prospective study, participants were assigned to cohorts based on the clinical history participants reported in a screening survey and a study questionnaire. In the prospective study, whole blood, serum and a nasopharyngeal or oropharyngeal swab were collected from each participant by mobile phlebotomists. Over a 2-month period, participants in the prospective study had the option of providing additional blood draws and questionnaires. Before DNA extraction, prospective study blood samples were shipped either frozen or at room temperature.

The TCR comes from a woman aged 35 to 49 with acute COVID-19. In this chain, TRBV3-1 (or the pseudogene TRBV3-2) is recombined with TRBJ2-6; no D gene is confidently identified. The sequenced sample was PBMCs or T cells enriched from blood (not recorded which). The nucleotides are TGTGCCAGCAGCCCTGTCTTCTCTGGGGCCAACGTCCTGACTTTC. Its protein is CASSPVFSGANVLTF.